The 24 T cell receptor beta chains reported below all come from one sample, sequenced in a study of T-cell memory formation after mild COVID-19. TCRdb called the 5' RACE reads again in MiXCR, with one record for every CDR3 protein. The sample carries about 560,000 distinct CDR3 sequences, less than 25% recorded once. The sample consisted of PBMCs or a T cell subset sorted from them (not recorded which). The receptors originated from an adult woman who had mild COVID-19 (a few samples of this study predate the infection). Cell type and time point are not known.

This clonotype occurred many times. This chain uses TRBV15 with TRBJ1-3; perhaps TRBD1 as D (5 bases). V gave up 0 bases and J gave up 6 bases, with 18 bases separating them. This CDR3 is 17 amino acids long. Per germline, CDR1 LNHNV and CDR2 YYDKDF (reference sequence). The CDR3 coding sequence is TGTGCCACCAGCAGAGATCGGGCAGGGAGGGTGGAAAACACCATATATTTT. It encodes CATSRDRAGRVENTIYF.

CDR3 bases: TGTGCCAGCACCTCGGGACAGGGGAATGGCTATGGCTACACCTTC. Protein sequence: CASTSGQGNGYGYTF. The chain combines TRBV6-6 with TRBJ1-2, with 10 bases that match TRBD1. Trimming cost V 7 bases and J 4 bases; bases outside gene matches: 9. Germline CDR1 is MNHNY and CDR2 is SVGAGI (reference sequence). This CDR3 comprises 15 residues.

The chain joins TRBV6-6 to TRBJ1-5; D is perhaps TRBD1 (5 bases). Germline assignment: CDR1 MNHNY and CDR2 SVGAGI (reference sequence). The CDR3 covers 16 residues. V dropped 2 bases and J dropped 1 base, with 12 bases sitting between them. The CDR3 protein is CASSYVSRASNQPQHF. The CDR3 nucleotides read TGTGCCAGCAGTTACGTCTCCAGGGCGAGCAATCAGCCCCAGCATTTT.

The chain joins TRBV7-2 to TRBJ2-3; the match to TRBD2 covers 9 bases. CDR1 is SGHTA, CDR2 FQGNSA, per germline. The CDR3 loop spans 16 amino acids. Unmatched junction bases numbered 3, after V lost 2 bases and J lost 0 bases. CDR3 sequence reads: CASSLRRGGSTDTQYF. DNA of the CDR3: TGTGCCAGCAGCTTAAGGCGGGGGGGCAGCACAGATACGCAGTATTTT.

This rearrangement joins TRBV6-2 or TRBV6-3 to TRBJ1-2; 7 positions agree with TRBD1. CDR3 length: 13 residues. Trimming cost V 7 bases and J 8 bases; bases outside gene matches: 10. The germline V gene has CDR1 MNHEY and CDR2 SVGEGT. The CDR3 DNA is TGTGCCAGCATCCGACAGGGAATGTGGGGCTACACCTTC. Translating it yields CASIRQGMWGYTF.

The CDR3 DNA reads TGTGCCAGCAGTTCGGATGGCCGCAATCAGCCCCAGCATTTT. It translates to CASSSDGRNQPQHF. The rearrangement uses TRBV12-3 or TRBV12-4 and TRBJ1-5; D unresolved. The CDR3 sequence is 14 residues long. Trimming removed 4 bases from V and 2 bases from J, with 9 bases in between.

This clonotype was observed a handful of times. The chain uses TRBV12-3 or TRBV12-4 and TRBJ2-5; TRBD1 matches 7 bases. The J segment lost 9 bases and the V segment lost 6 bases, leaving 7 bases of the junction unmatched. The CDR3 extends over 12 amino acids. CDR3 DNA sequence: TGTGCCAGCAGCTCCCCAACAGGGGCCCAGTACTTC. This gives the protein CASSSPTGAQYF.

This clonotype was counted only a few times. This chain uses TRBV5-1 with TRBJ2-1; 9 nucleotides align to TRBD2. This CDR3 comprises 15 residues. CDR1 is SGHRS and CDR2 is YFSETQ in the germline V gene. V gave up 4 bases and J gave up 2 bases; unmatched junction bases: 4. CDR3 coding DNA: TGCGCCAGCAGCGAAATAGCGGGGGCCTACAATGAGCAGTTCTTC. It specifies CASSEIAGAYNEQFF. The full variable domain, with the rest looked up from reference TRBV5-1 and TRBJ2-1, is KAGVTQTPRYLIKTRGQQVTLSCSPISGHRSVSWYQQTPGQGLQFLFEYFSETQRNKGNFPGRFSGRQFSNSRSEMNVSTLELGDSALYLCASSEIAGAYNEQFFGPGTRLTVL.

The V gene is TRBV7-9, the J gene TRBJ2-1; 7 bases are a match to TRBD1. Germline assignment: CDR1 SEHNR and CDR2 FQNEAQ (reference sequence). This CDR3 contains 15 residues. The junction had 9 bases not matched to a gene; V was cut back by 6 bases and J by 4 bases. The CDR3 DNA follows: TGTGCCAGCAGTTACCGACAGGGTGGGTACAATGAGCAGTTCTTC. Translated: CASSYRQGGYNEQFF.

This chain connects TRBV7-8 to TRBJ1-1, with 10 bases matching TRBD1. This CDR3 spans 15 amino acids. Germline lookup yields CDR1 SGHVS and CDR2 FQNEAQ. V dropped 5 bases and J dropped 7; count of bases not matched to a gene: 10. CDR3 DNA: TGTGCCAGCAGCCAAACGGACAGGGGGGTGTATGAAGCTTTCTTT. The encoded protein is CASSQTDRGVYEAFF.

The CDR3 sequence is CASSKASGQLFPDTQYF. CDR3 nucleotide sequence: TGTGCCAGCAGCAAAGCCTCGGGACAGTTATTTCCAGATACGCAGTATTTT. V is TRBV21-1 and J is TRBJ2-3; TRBD1 reflects the table's D call only, with no check against the DNA. TRBV21-1 is reported as a pseudogene. The CDR3 sequence is 17 residues long.

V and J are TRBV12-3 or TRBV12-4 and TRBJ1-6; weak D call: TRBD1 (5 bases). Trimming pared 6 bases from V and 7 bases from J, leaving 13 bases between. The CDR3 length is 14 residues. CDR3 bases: TGTGCCAGCAGCCCCGACAGTCGCAATTCACCCCTCCACTTT. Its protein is CASSPDSRNSPLHF.

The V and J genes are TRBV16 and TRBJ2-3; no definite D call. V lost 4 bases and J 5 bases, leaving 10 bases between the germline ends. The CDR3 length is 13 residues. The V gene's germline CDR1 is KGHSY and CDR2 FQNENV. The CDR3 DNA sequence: TGTGCCAGCAGCCCAGCCCTCGTAGATACGCAGTATTTT. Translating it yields CASSPALVDTQYF.

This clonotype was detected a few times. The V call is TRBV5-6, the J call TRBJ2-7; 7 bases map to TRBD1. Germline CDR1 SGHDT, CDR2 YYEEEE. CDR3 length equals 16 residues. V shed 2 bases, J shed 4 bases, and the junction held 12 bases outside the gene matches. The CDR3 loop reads CASSLLGETGLYEQYF. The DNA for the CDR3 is TGTGCCAGCAGCTTATTGGGAGAGACAGGGTTGTACGAGCAGTACTTC.

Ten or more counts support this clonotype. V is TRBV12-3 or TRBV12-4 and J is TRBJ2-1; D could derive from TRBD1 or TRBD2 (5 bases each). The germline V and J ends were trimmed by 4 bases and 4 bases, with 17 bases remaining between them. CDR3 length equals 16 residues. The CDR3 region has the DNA TGTGCCAGCAGTTCCCCCCACCGGGACGAATACAATGAGCAGTTCTTC. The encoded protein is CASSSPHRDEYNEQFF.

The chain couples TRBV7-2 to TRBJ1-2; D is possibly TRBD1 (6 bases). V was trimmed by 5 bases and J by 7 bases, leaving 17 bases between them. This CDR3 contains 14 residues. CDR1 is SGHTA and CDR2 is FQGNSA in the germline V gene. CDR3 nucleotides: TGTGCCAGCAGCCCCTACAGGGTCGGGGGTGGCTACACCTTC. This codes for CASSPYRVGGGYTF.

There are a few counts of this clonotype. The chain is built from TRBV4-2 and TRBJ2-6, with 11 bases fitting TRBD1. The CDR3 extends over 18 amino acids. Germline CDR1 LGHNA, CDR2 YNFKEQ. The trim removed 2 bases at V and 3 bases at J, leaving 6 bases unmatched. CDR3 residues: CASSQTRTGGFGANVLTF. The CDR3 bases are TGTGCCAGCAGCCAAACCCGGACAGGGGGCTTTGGGGCCAACGTCCTGACTTTC.

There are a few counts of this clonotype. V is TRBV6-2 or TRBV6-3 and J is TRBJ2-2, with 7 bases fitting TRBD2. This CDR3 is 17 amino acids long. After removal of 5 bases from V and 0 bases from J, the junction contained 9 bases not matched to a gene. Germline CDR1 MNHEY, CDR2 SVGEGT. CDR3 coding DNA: TGTGCCAGCAGTCCCGCTAGCGGTTTCGCGAACACCGGGGAGCTGTTTTTT. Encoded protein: CASSPASGFANTGELFF.

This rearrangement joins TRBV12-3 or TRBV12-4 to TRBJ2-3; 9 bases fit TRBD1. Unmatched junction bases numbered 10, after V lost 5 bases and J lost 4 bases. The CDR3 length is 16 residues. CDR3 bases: TGTGCCAGCAGTCCCGGGACAGGGCAATACGCAGATACGCAGTATTTT. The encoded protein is CASSPGTGQYADTQYF.

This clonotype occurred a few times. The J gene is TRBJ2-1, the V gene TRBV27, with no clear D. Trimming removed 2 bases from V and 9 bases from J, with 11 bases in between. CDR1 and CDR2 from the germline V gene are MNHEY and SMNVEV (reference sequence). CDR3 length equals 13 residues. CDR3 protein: CASSLSSWGEQFF. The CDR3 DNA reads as TGTGCCAGCAGTTTAAGTTCTTGGGGTGAGCAGTTCTTC.

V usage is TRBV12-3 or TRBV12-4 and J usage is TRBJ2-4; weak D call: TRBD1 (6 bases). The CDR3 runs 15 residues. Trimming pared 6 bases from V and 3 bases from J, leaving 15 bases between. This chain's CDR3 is CASRPRQAGKNIQYF. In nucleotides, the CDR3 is TGTGCCAGCAGACCAAGACAGGCGGGCAAAAACATTCAGTACTTC.

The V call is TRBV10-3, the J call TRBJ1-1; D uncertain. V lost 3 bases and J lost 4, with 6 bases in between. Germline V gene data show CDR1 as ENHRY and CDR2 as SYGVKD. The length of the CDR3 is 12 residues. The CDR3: CAISDWGTEAFF. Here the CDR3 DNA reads TGTGCCATCAGTGATTGGGGCACTGAAGCTTTCTTT.

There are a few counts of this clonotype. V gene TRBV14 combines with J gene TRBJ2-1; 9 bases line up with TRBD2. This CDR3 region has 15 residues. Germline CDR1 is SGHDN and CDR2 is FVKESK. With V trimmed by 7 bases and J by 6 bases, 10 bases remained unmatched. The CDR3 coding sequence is TGTGCCAGCACTGAAGGAATAGCGGGAGTCAATGAGCAGTTCTTC. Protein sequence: CASTEGIAGVNEQFF.

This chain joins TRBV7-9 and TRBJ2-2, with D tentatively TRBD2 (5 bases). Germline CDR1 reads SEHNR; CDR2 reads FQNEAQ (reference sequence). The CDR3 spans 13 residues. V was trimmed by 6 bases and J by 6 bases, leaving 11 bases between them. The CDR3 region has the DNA TGTGCCAGCAGGGGAGCTAGGCCCGGGGAGCTGTTTTTT. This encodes CASRGARPGELFF. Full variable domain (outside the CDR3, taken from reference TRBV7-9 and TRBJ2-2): DTGVSQNPRHKITKRGQNVTFRCDPISEHNRLYWYRQTLGQGPEFLTYFQNEAQLEKSRLLSDRFSAERPKGSFSTLEIQRTEQGDSAMYLCASRGARPGELFFGEGSRLTVL.